The 21 T cell receptor beta chains listed next were all sequenced from one sample in a study of blood T cell repertoires in COVID-19. The table came from immunoSEQ multiplex PCR; TCRdb's copy has only in-frame clones and leaves some out. The profile covers almost 400,000 clones, with around nine tenths appearing a single time and 0.95% to 1% taken by the ten largest. Sequencing was done on a sample of PBMCs or T cells enriched from blood (not recorded which). Receptors were obtained from a woman in her twenties or thirties with acute COVID-19.

The V gene is TRBV9, the J gene TRBJ1-5, with 10 bases fitting TRBD1. Trimming cost V 4 bases and J 2 bases; bases outside gene matches: 9. The CDR3 length is 17 residues. Germline V gene lookup returns CDR1 SGDLS and CDR2 YYNGEE. CDR3 DNA: TGTGCCAGCAGCTTCCGACAGGGGGCGCGTCGCAATCAGCCCCAGCATTTT. Translating gives CASSFRQGARRNQPQHF. Full variable domain (outside the CDR3, taken from reference TRBV9 and TRBJ1-5): DSGVTQTPKHLITATGQRVTLRCSPRSGDLSVYWYQQSLDQGLQFLIQYYNGEERAKGNILERFSAQQFPDLHSELNLSSLELGDSALYFCASSFRQGARRNQPQHFGDGTRLSIL.

This sequence joins TRBV9 and TRBJ1-1, with D possibly being TRBD1 (6 bases). Germline loops: CDR1 SGDLS, CDR2 YYNGEE. This CDR3 is 14 amino acids long. V was trimmed by 3 bases and J by 5 bases, leaving 14 bases between them. The chain's CDR3 is CASSASTGRTEAFF. The DNA for the CDR3 is TGTGCCAGCAGCGCCTCGACAGGTAGAACTGAAGCTTTCTTT. The full variable domain, with the rest looked up from reference TRBV9 and TRBJ1-1, is DSGVTQTPKHLITATGQRVTLRCSPRSGDLSVYWYQQSLDQGLQFLIQYYNGEERAKGNILERFSAQQFPDLHSELNLSSLELGDSALYFCASSASTGRTEAFFGQGTRLTVV.

The chain is built from TRBV5-6 and TRBJ1-2; no firm D call. Trimming took off 3 bases at V and 4 bases at J, with 19 bases between the two ends. The germline CDR1 and CDR2 sequences are SGHDT and YYEEEE. The CDR3 length is 16 residues. CDR3 sequence: CASSWSVIGLLYGYTF. CDR3 DNA sequence: TGTGCCAGCAGCTGGAGTGTAATCGGACTTCTCTATGGCTACACCTTC.

The chain links TRBV30 to TRBJ1-6; 7 bases are shared with TRBD1. Germline V gene lookup returns CDR1 GTSNPN and CDR2 SVGIG (reference sequence). The CDR3 is made up of 11 amino acids. V trimming: 8 bases; J trimming: 18 bases; junction bases outside the gene matches: 13. This CDR3 is CAGQQGSRSHF. CDR3 sequence (DNA): TGTGCCGGGCAACAGGGGAGTCGGAGCCACTTT.

CDR3 in DNA: TGTGCCAGCAGGCAGACGATCGGCGGGGGCGGGGAGCTGTTTTTT. Residues: CASRQTIGGGGELFF. The chain joins TRBV5-5 to TRBJ2-2, with 7 bases identical to TRBD2. The germline CDR1 and CDR2 sequences are SGHKS and YYEKEE (reference sequence). The V and J ends lost 5 bases and 7 bases, in that order; junction bases with no gene match: 11. The CDR3 runs 15 residues.

The table lists this clone with a few counts. This CDR3 is also generated by other DNA sequences in the sample. The chain is built from TRBV5-1 and TRBJ1-1; no firm D call. The CDR3 consists of 14 residues. Germline CDR1 SGHRS, CDR2 YFSETQ. Trimming took off 0 bases at V and 1 base at J, with 7 bases between the two ends. Written as DNA, the CDR3 is TGCGCCAGCAGCTTGGTTCCGGGGAACACTGAAGCTTTCTTT. Residues: CASSLVPGNTEAFF.

V usage is TRBV19 and J usage is TRBJ2-2; 9 positions match TRBD1. Germline CDR1 LNHDA, CDR2 SQIVND (reference sequence). Germline trimming cut 5 bases from V and 8 bases from J; bases unmatched to any gene: 6. The CDR3 is 14 amino acids. CDR3 in DNA: TGTGCCAGTAGTGTTCACAGGGGGCGGGGGGAGCTGTTTTTT. Translated, it gives CASSVHRGRGELFF.

The V gene is TRBV24-1, the J gene TRBJ2-3, with D possibly being TRBD1 (5 bases). This CDR3 region has 15 residues. Germline V lookup: CDR1 KGHDR, CDR2 SFDVKD. Trimming removed 3 bases at V and 2 bases at J, with 11 bases between. Written as DNA, the CDR3 is TGTGCCACCAGTGATCGGCAGGGAAACACAGATACGCAGTATTTT. Protein sequence: CATSDRQGNTDTQYF.

This clone was detected once. J is TRBJ2-2 and V is TRBV24-1, with a tentative D call TRBD1 (5 bases). V shed 4 bases and J shed 0 bases, with 14 bases lying between them. The germline V gene encodes CDR1 KGHDR and CDR2 SFDVKD. The CDR3 loop spans 17 amino acids. As DNA, the CDR3 is TGTGCCACCAGTGAGTGGGCCCTAGGGGCGAACACCGGGGAGCTGTTTTTT. Translation: CATSEWALGANTGELFF.

The chain recombines TRBV6-5 with TRBJ2-7, with 10 positions matching TRBD1. The V gene end was trimmed by 7 bases and the J gene end by 3 bases; junction bases not matched to a gene: 3. The CDR3 covers 13 residues. From germline, CDR1 is MNHEY and CDR2 SVGAGI. The CDR3 loop is CASNGDRGYEQYF. DNA for the CDR3: TGTGCCAGCAACGGGGACAGGGGCTACGAGCAGTACTTC.

The chain is built from TRBV4-1 and TRBJ1-4, with TRBD1 matching over 7 bases. The length of the CDR3 is 18 residues. Germline CDR1 MGHRA, CDR2 YSYEKL. After removal of 4 bases from V and 7 bases from J, the junction contained 18 bases not matched to a gene. The CDR3: CASSLTHRGGEGSEKLFF. The CDR3 DNA follows: TGCGCCAGCAGCCTTACCCACCGAGGGGGCGAGGGAAGTGAAAAACTGTTTTTT.

The chain combines TRBV5-8 with TRBJ1-5; TRBD1 matches at 7 bases. This CDR3 contains 17 residues. Germline lookup yields CDR1 SGHTS and CDR2 YDEGEE. V shed 4 bases, J shed 5 bases, and the junction held 15 bases outside the gene matches. CDR3 in amino acids: CASSRKSGTADHQPQHF. The DNA of the CDR3 is TGTGCCAGCAGCCGCAAATCCGGGACAGCCGATCATCAGCCCCAGCATTTT.

V is TRBV10-1 and J is TRBJ2-3; TRBD2 matches 11 bases. This CDR3 contains 15 residues. The germline V gene has CDR1 WNHNN and CDR2 SYGVQD (reference sequence). Trimming removed 5 bases from V and 5 bases from J; junction bases left unmatched: 6. The DNA for the CDR3 is TGCGCCAGCAGTACTAGCGGGGGCCAAATAGATACGCAGTATTTT. This encodes CASSTSGGQIDTQYF.

The sample holds one count of this clone. This chain connects TRBV2 to TRBJ2-5; 7 bases agree with TRBD1. CDR1 and CDR2 from the germline V gene are SNHLY and FYNNEI. CDR3 length equals 16 residues. The V gene end was trimmed by 3 bases and the J gene end by 1 base; junction bases not matched to a gene: 8. The chain's CDR3 is CASSDLGDSPQETQYF. The CDR3 DNA follows: TGTGCCAGCAGTGACCTAGGGGACAGCCCCCAAGAGACCCAGTACTTC.

The chain couples TRBV7-2 to TRBJ1-1; 8 bases map to TRBD1. CDR3 size: 11 residues. Germline V gene data show CDR1 as SGHTA and CDR2 as FQGNSA. With V trimmed by 8 bases and J by 11 bases, 7 bases remained unmatched. The CDR3 nucleotides read TGTGCCAGCCGACCGGACAGGGAGGCTTTCTTT. This sequence encodes CASRPDREAFF.

The rearrangement joins TRBV30 to TRBJ1-1, with 9 bases that match TRBD1. The CDR3 has 16 amino acids. Unmatched junction bases numbered 11, after V lost 3 bases and J lost 3 bases. Germline loops: CDR1 GTSNPN, CDR2 SVGIG (reference sequence). The CDR3 DNA follows: TGTGCCTGGAGACTTACAGGGGGCCCCCCACACACTGAAGCTTTCTTT. This gives the protein CAWRLTGGPPHTEAFF.

The chain uses TRBV7-2 and TRBJ1-1; weak D call: TRBD1 (6 bases). Germline CDR1 SGHTA, CDR2 FQGNSA. Trimming removed 5 bases at V and 1 base at J, with 17 bases between. This CDR3 region has 16 residues. The CDR3 loop reads CASSRADRIQNTEAFF. CDR3 nucleotides: TGTGCCAGCAGCCGCGCGGACAGAATACAGAACACTGAAGCTTTCTTT.

CDR3 nucleotides: TGTGCCAGCACGGGGACATCTTCAGCTAACTATGGCTACACCTTC. Its translation is CASTGTSSANYGYTF. The chain has TRBV3-1 (or the pseudogene TRBV3-2) and TRBJ1-2; D is possibly TRBD1 (6 bases). Trimming removed 7 bases from V and 0 bases from J, with 15 bases in between. There are 15 residues in the CDR3. The germline CDR1 and CDR2 sequences are LGHDT and YNNKEL (reference sequence).

This clone showed up just a few times. This chain links TRBV4-1 with TRBJ2-2, with D possibly matching TRBD1 (6 bases). Germline V gene lookup returns CDR1 MGHRA and CDR2 YSYEKL. The CDR3 loop spans 14 amino acids. V lost 7 bases, J lost 5 bases, and 14 bases lay in between. The DNA for the CDR3 is TGCGCCAGCACCCCGACAGGAGTGACCGGGGAGCTGTTTTTT. This gives the protein CASTPTGVTGELFF.

The rearrangement joins TRBV6-1 to TRBJ1-5, with a weak D call TRBD1 (6 bases). The CDR3 is 14 amino acids. CDR1 is MNHNS, CDR2 SASEGT, per germline. V was trimmed by 3 bases and J by 5 bases, leaving 11 bases between them. The CDR3 protein is CASSDPGQYQPQHF. The DNA of the CDR3 is TGTGCCAGCAGTGACCCTGGACAGTATCAGCCCCAGCATTTT.

The chain employs TRBV7-9 and TRBJ1-4; D is uncertain. V lost 2 bases, J lost 3 bases, and 7 bases lay in between. Germline values: CDR1 SEHNR, CDR2 FQNEAQ (reference sequence). The CDR3 runs 14 residues. The CDR3 sequence: CASSLQKANEKLFF. CDR3 in DNA: TGTGCCAGCAGCTTACAGAAAGCTAATGAAAAACTGTTTTTT.